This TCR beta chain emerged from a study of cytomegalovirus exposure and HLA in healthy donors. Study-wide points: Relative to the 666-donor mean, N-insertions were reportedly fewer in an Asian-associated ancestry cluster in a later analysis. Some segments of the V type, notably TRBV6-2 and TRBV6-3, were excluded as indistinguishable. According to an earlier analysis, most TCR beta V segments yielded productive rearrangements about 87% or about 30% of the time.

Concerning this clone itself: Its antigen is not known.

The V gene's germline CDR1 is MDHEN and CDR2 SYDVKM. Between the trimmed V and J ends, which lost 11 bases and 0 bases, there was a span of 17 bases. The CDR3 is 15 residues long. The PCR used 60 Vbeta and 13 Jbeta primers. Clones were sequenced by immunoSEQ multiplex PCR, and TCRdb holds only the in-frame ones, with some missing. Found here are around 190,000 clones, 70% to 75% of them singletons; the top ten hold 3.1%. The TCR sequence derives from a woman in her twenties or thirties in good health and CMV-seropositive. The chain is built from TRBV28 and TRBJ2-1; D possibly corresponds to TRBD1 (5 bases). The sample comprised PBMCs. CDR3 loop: CAATDQGSSYNEQFF. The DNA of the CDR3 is TGTGCCGCAACCGACCAGGGTAGCTCCTACAATGAGCAGTTCTTC.